This T cell receptor (beta chain) was documented in a study of CD8 T cells in Susac syndrome. Study-wide findings and caveats: The authors acknowledged that their TCR sequencing and HLA analysis involved a relatively small number of individuals.

This clonotype was observed a few times. Its antigen is unidentified. The CDR3 totals 12 residues. With 8 bases removed from V and 6 bases from J, the gap between germline ends came to 17 bases. CDR1 is SQVTM and CDR2 is ANQGSEA in the germline V gene. An input of about 0.45 to 1 ug of RNA was subjected to reverse transcription using random hexamers. A multiplex approach, immunoSEQ multiplex PCR, amplified TCR beta CDR3 across 54 Vbeta and 13 Jbeta. TCRdb reanalysed the immunoSEQ multiplex PCR reads using MiXCR and keeps one entry per CDR3 protein. The sample yields over 300,000 distinct CDR3 sequences, about 90% seen once. Both CD4+ and CD8+ T cells were negatively isolated, and TEMRA cells underwent FACS enrichment.

Sequenced input: CD4+ T cells from PBMCs. This clonotype originated in a human donor with multiple sclerosis. V is TRBV29-1 and J is TRBJ2-7; the D gene is possibly TRBD1 (6 bases). The CDR3 sequence is CSFYLDSPEQYF. The CDR3 bases are TGCAGCTTTTACTTGGACAGCCCCGAGCAGTACTTC.